This entry describes one TCR beta chain. CDR1 SGHRS and CDR2 YFSETQ come from the germline V gene. Trimming took 4 bases from V and 8 from J; bases not matched to a gene: 12. The CDR3 is made up of 15 amino acids. Data came from immunoSEQ multiplex PCR; TCRdb stores just in-frame clones and leaves some out. This repertoire shows around 250,000 clones, around 93% found once; its top ten account for approximately 1.3%. The data stem from a study of blood T cell repertoires in COVID-19. The source material was PBMCs or T cells enriched from blood (not recorded which). This TCR derives from a human donor in a cohort exposed to, infected with or recovered from COVID-19 (not recorded which). The donor label of this sample is uncertain. V and J are TRBV5-1 and TRBJ2-1, with 7 bases lining up with TRBD2. The CDR3 DNA is TGCGCCAGCAGCCACGGGACTACCTCGTGGGATGAGCAGTTCTTC. The encoded protein is CASSHGTTSWDEQFF.